Each of the 30 T cell receptor beta chains below was sequenced from the same sample in a study of response to subunit inactivated influenza vaccine. TCRdb passed the RT-PCR reads through MiXCR, listing each CDR3 protein once. The sample includes hundreds of thousands of distinct CDR3 sequences, approximately 13% of them seen just once. The sample in question was PBMCs from blood, obtained 14 to 15 days before vaccination. The receptor source for this set is a man in his fifties who received an inactivated influenza vaccine.

V gene TRBV6-5 combines with J gene TRBJ2-2, with D perhaps given as TRBD1 or TRBD2 (5 bases each). CDR1 and CDR2 from the germline V gene are MNHEY and SVGAGI. CDR3 length equals 17 residues. Trimming took 2 bases from V and 7 from J, leaving 20 bases between them. The CDR3 DNA is TGTGCCAGCAGTTACCCCCGAGGCTGGGGGTTGGTCGGGGAGCTGTTTTTT. It is translated as CASSYPRGWGLVGELFF.

The V and J genes are TRBV4-1 and TRBJ2-5; no clear D gene. In germline, CDR1 is MGHRA, CDR2 YSYEKL. The CDR3 runs to 14 residues. V lost 1 base, J lost 1 base, and 7 bases lay in between. The CDR3 DNA reads as TGCGCCAGCAGCCAAGGGGTAATCCAAGAGACCCAGTACTTC. Translating gives CASSQGVIQETQYF.

This chain joins TRBV7-9 and TRBJ2-2; D gene unclear. CDR1 SEHNR and CDR2 FQNEAQ come from the germline V gene (reference sequence). The CDR3 contains 16 residues. The germline V and J ends were trimmed by 4 bases and 4 bases, with 16 bases remaining between them. CDR3 sequence reads: CASSYSTRLFTGELFF. For the CDR3, the DNA is TGTGCCAGCAGCTATTCCACTCGGTTATTCACCGGGGAGCTGTTTTTT.

The table lists this clonotype with a few counts. V usage is TRBV20-1 and J usage is TRBJ2-2; no clear D gene. There are 13 residues in the CDR3. Trimming cost V 5 bases and J 0 bases, with 7 bases left between them. CDR1 and CDR2 (germline): DFQATT, SNEGSKA (reference sequence). This CDR3 reads CSASTTNTGELFF. DNA for the CDR3: TGCAGTGCTTCGACAACGAACACCGGGGAGCTGTTTTTT.

The chain employs TRBV4-1 and TRBJ2-5; 11 bases are shared with TRBD2. Germline values: CDR1 MGHRA, CDR2 YSYEKL. This CDR3 is built from 15 residues. Trimming at V came to 5 bases and at J to 1 base, leaving 3 bases not matched to a gene. This CDR3 is CASSSSGGTQETQYF. The CDR3 region has the DNA TGCGCCAGCAGCTCTAGCGGGGGGACCCAAGAGACCCAGTACTTC.

This clonotype came up a few times. The chain uses TRBV27 and TRBJ2-1; TRBD2 aligns across 8 bases. With V trimmed by 2 bases and J by 4 bases, 7 bases remained unmatched. This CDR3 is built from 16 residues. Per germline, CDR1 MNHEY and CDR2 SMNVEV (reference sequence). CDR3 region: CASSLAGGPAYNEQFF. The CDR3 nucleotides read TGTGCCAGCAGTTTAGCGGGGGGCCCCGCGTACAATGAGCAGTTCTTC.

This clonotype was counted many times. The rearrangement links TRBV19 to TRBJ2-5, with 8 bases matching TRBD2. The CDR3 sequence is 14 residues long. Trimming took 5 bases from V and 5 from J; bases not matched to a gene: 7. CDR1 is LNHDA and CDR2 is SQIVND in the germline V gene (reference sequence). CDR3 coding DNA: TGTGCCAGTAGTCGACTAGCGAAAACGGAGACCCAGTACTTC. Its translation: CASSRLAKTETQYF.

This clonotype has only a few counts. DNA for the CDR3: TGTGCCAGCAGCTCCCCGCCGCTGGGTGAGACCCAGTACTTC. This encodes CASSSPPLGETQYF. The rearrangement links TRBV7-9 to TRBJ2-5; D not resolved. The V end lost 4 bases, the J end lost 5 bases, and 14 bases lay between the germline ends. This CDR3 spans 14 amino acids. The germline CDR1 and CDR2 sequences are SEHNR and FQNEAQ (reference sequence).

The chain is built from TRBV24-1 and TRBJ2-5; 10 bases map to TRBD2. The CDR3 has 16 residues. Germline assignment: CDR1 KGHDR and CDR2 SFDVKD. Losses at the gene ends were 4 bases for V and 3 bases for J; bases not matched to a gene: 7. This CDR3 is CATSDIGLAVEETQYF. Written as DNA, the CDR3 is TGTGCCACCAGTGACATAGGACTAGCGGTGGAAGAGACCCAGTACTTC.

Ten or more counts support this clonotype. This chain links TRBV20-1 with TRBJ2-7; possibly TRBD1 for D (6 bases). This CDR3 region has 15 residues. Trimming took off 0 bases at V and 1 base at J, with 13 bases between the two ends. Germline V gives CDR1 DFQATT, CDR2 SNEGSKA (reference sequence). The CDR3 spells CSARDRHRESYEQYF. CDR3 coding DNA: TGCAGTGCTAGAGATCGGCACAGGGAATCCTACGAGCAGTACTTC.

The sample holds many counts of this clonotype. The rearrangement uses TRBV28 and TRBJ1-4; no clear D. CDR3 length: 15 amino acids. Germline V gives CDR1 MDHEN, CDR2 SYDVKM. Between the trimmed V and J ends, which lost 5 bases and 8 bases, there was a span of 18 bases. The CDR3 DNA reads as TGTGCCAGCAGTCCGGGGATGATGGATGGGGAAAAACTGTTTTTT. Protein: CASSPGMMDGEKLFF.

This chain links TRBV14 with TRBJ1-3; D gene uncertain. Trimming took off 8 bases at V and 0 bases at J, with 8 bases between the two ends. CDR3 length equals 13 residues. Germline V gives CDR1 SGHDN, CDR2 FVKESK. The DNA for the CDR3 is TGTGCCAGCGGCGGCTTCTCTGGAAACACCATATATTTT. This codes for CASGGFSGNTIYF.

This clonotype has a count of ten or more. The chain has TRBV12-3 or TRBV12-4 and TRBJ2-4; a weak D match, TRBD1 (6 bases). This CDR3 contains 13 residues. Trimming stripped 3 bases from V and 8 bases from J, with 11 bases between. The CDR3 DNA follows: TGTGCCAGCAGTTTCCAGGGGTCGGACATTCAGTACTTC. Residues: CASSFQGSDIQYF.

The CDR3 region is CATSRDLSGAGANVLTF. In DNA, the CDR3 is TGTGCCACCAGCAGAGATTTGTCCGGGGCTGGGGCCAACGTCCTGACTTTC. This chain connects TRBV15 to TRBJ2-6; D possibly corresponds to TRBD2 (5 bases). The CDR3 spans 17 residues. Trimming pared 0 bases from V and 2 bases from J, leaving 11 bases between. Germline CDR1 and CDR2: LNHNV and YYDKDF (reference sequence). Complete variable domain (other parts from reference TRBV15 and TRBJ2-6): DAMVIQNPRYQVTQFGKPVTLSCSQTLNHNVMYWYQQKSSQAPKLLFHYYDKDFNNEADTPDNFQSRRPNTSFCFLDIRSPGLGDTAMYLCATSRDLSGAGANVLTFGAGSRLTVL.

This clonotype was observed many times. This chain uses TRBV7-9 with TRBJ2-7; D call uncertain. V lost 6 bases and J lost 4, with 7 bases in between. Per germline, CDR1 SEHNR and CDR2 FQNEAQ (reference sequence). The CDR3 extends over 11 amino acids. The CDR3 region has the DNA TGTGCCAGCAGAGACGGATACGAGCAGTACTTC. It specifies CASRDGYEQYF.

The J gene is TRBJ2-1, the V gene TRBV9, with no clear D. CDR3 length: 17 residues. The germline V gene encodes CDR1 SGDLS and CDR2 YYNGEE. Trimming removed 2 bases at V and 0 bases at J, with 15 bases between. This chain's CDR3 is CASSVFPRRSSYNEQFF. Here the CDR3 DNA reads TGTGCCAGCAGCGTTTTCCCCCGCAGGAGCTCCTACAATGAGCAGTTCTTC.

A few counts support this clonotype. This chain joins TRBV6-5 and TRBJ2-5; 9 positions agree with TRBD1. Trimming cost V 4 bases and J 4 bases; bases outside gene matches: 4. This CDR3 comprises 14 residues. Germline CDR1 and CDR2: MNHEY and SVGAGI. The CDR3 loop reads CASSSGTGRETQYF. CDR3 DNA sequence: TGTGCCAGCAGTTCCGGGACAGGGCGAGAGACCCAGTACTTC.

This clonotype turned up a few times. The chain links TRBV27 to TRBJ2-1; D might be TRBD1 or TRBD2, each matching 5 bases. V shed 5 bases and J shed 4 bases, with 15 bases lying between them. Germline lookup yields CDR1 MNHEY and CDR2 SMNVEV (reference sequence). The CDR3 runs to 15 residues. CDR3 sequence: CASSLNLGAYNEQFF. CDR3 bases: TGTGCCAGCAGTCTGAACCTCGGGGCGTACAATGAGCAGTTCTTC.

This clonotype was found a few times. The rearrangement joins TRBV20-1 to TRBJ1-2; no clear D. CDR1 and CDR2 from the germline V gene are DFQATT and SNEGSKA (reference sequence). This CDR3 is 15 amino acids long. V was trimmed by 0 bases and J by 5 bases, leaving 16 bases between them. This CDR3 reads CSAREGARNPYGYTF. CDR3 nucleotides: TGCAGTGCTAGAGAGGGAGCCAGAAACCCTTATGGCTACACCTTC.

This clonotype was seen more than once but under ten times. This rearrangement joins TRBV6-2 or TRBV6-3 to TRBJ1-2; D gene unclear. Germline lookup yields CDR1 MNHEY and CDR2 SVGEGT. The V gene lost 6 bases and the J gene lost 3 bases, with 11 bases spanning the gap. This CDR3 is built from 13 residues. CDR3: CASSSAKDYGYTF. The DNA of the CDR3 is TGTGCCAGCAGCTCCGCAAAAGACTATGGCTACACCTTC.

This clonotype was seen only a few times. The chain recombines TRBV3-1 with TRBJ2-3, with a tentative D call TRBD2 (5 bases). Germline V gene data show CDR1 as LGHDT and CDR2 as YNNKEL (reference sequence). The CDR3 consists of 16 residues. With 0 bases removed from V and 1 base from J, the gap between germline ends came to 11 bases. The CDR3 loop reads CASSQERVGGTDTQYF. CDR3 nucleotides: TGTGCCAGCAGCCAAGAGAGGGTAGGCGGCACAGATACGCAGTATTTT.

This clonotype has only a few counts. The chain carries TRBV6-2 or TRBV6-3 and TRBJ2-1; D possibly matches TRBD1 or TRBD2 (5 bases each). CDR3 length: 13 amino acids. V was shortened by 4 bases and J by 8 bases, with 12 bases between the two germline ends. The germline gives CDR1 MNHEY, CDR2 SVGEGT. CDR3 bases: TGTGCCAGCAGTTCCCCGAGGGGTCATGAGCAGTTCTTC. Its protein product is CASSSPRGHEQFF.

This clonotype has just a few counts. The rearrangement joins TRBV29-1 to TRBJ1-3; TRBD1 aligns across 7 bases. This CDR3 is built from 14 residues. The V and J ends lost 6 bases and 5 bases, in that order; junction bases with no gene match: 10. The germline V gene has CDR1 SQVTM and CDR2 ANQGSEA. DNA for the CDR3: TGCAGCGTCCAACCCCCGGGACAGAGAAACACCATATATTTT. This codes for CSVQPPGQRNTIYF.

This clonotype was observed a handful of times. The chain recombines TRBV12-3 or TRBV12-4 with TRBJ2-4, with TRBD1 matching over 10 bases. Trimming cost V 6 bases and J 7 bases; bases outside gene matches: 6. This CDR3 has 14 residues. CDR3 amino acids: CASSPGTGDNIQYF. In nucleotides, the CDR3 is TGTGCCAGCAGCCCCGGGACAGGGGATAACATTCAGTACTTC.

The rearrangement uses TRBV12-3 or TRBV12-4 and TRBJ2-1; 8 bases are shared with TRBD1. This CDR3 region has 15 residues. Germline trimming cut 5 bases from V and 2 bases from J; bases unmatched to any gene: 5. CDR3 protein: CASSAYRGTYNEQFF. The CDR3 nucleotides are TGTGCCAGCAGTGCCTACAGGGGGACCTACAATGAGCAGTTCTTC.

This clonotype was counted many times. This sequence joins TRBV7-9 and TRBJ1-6; no clear D gene. From germline, CDR1 is SEHNR and CDR2 FQNEAQ (reference sequence). Trimming cost V 0 bases and J 9 bases, with 9 bases left between them. The CDR3 is 14 amino acids. CDR3 coding DNA: TGTGCCAGCAGCTTAGCCCAGGTGGCTTCACCCCTCCACTTT. Amino acids: CASSLAQVASPLHF.

This clonotype was seen a handful of times. The chain recombines TRBV4-1 with TRBJ1-6, with D uncertain. The CDR3 has 16 residues. The V and J ends lost 3 bases and 3 bases respectively, with 12 bases between them. The germline CDR1 and CDR2 sequences are MGHRA and YSYEKL. The CDR3 loop is CASSQTIEGYNSPLHF. The CDR3 DNA reads TGCGCCAGCAGCCAGACCATAGAAGGCTATAATTCACCCCTCCACTTT.

This clonotype was found many times. V gene TRBV5-1 combines with J gene TRBJ1-6; weak D call: TRBD1 (5 bases). CDR3 length equals 16 residues. Trimming took 0 bases from V and 4 from J, leaving 11 bases between them. Germline CDR1 is SGHRS and CDR2 is YFSETQ. CDR3 sequence: CASSLAGTRYNSPLHF. The CDR3 DNA reads as TGCGCCAGCAGCTTGGCGGGGACTCGATATAATTCACCCCTCCACTTT.

This clonotype was picked up a small number of times. This chain uses TRBV20-1 with TRBJ2-4; D gene uncertain. In germline, CDR1 is DFQATT, CDR2 SNEGSKA (reference sequence). V was pared by 0 bases and J by 6 bases, with 6 bases between. This CDR3 has 12 residues. The CDR3 is CSARDLPNIQYF. Written as DNA, the CDR3 is TGCAGTGCTAGAGATCTTCCAAACATTCAGTACTTC.

This clonotype has more than one count but fewer than ten. V and J are TRBV29-1 and TRBJ1-5; 7 nucleotides align to TRBD1. This CDR3 has 13 amino acids. Looked up from germline, CDR1 is SQVTM and CDR2 is ANQGSEA. V was clipped by 4 bases and J by 9 bases; unmatched bases: 9. CDR3 region: CSVAIGTDMPQHF. The CDR3 DNA is TGCAGCGTTGCCATCGGGACAGATATGCCCCAGCATTTT.